These 4 T cell receptor beta chains came from one sample sequenced in a study of response to subunit inactivated influenza vaccine. TCRdb passed the RT-PCR reads through MiXCR, listing each CDR3 protein once. The top ten hold roughly 10% of the sample, which has 860,000 or so distinct CDR3 sequences, around 21% seen once. Sequenced material: PBMCs from blood, taken 5 days after vaccination. The receptors were sampled from a man aged 45 to 65 who received an inactivated influenza vaccine.

This clonotype was detected ten times or more. The CDR3 sequence is CASSFSGTPEAFF. The CDR3 nucleotides read TGTGCCAGCAGTTTCTCGGGGACCCCTGAAGCTTTCTTT. V usage is TRBV28 and J usage is TRBJ1-1, with a weak D call TRBD1 (5 bases). The CDR3 extends over 13 amino acids. CDR1 is MDHEN and CDR2 is SYDVKM in the germline V gene. V gave up 3 bases and J gave up 6 bases, with 11 bases separating them.

The genes are TRBV18 and TRBJ2-7, with 10 positions matching TRBD1. The CDR3 sequence is 16 residues long. CDR1 and CDR2 (germline): KGHSH, LQKENI. Germline trimming cut 0 bases from V and 2 bases from J; bases unmatched to any gene: 4. The CDR3 loop is CASSPPGTGATYEQYF. CDR3 DNA sequence: TGTGCCAGCTCACCACCCGGGACAGGGGCCACCTACGAGCAGTACTTC.

The chain carries TRBV5-6 and TRBJ2-3, with TRBD2 identical over 8 bases. Germline CDR1 and CDR2: SGHDT and YYEEEE. V shed 1 base and J 1 base; nucleotides not matched to a gene: 8. The CDR3 contains 17 residues. The CDR3 DNA is TGTGCCAGCAGCTTGACCACTCTAGCGGGCGGCACAGATACGCAGTATTTT. The encoded protein is CASSLTTLAGGTDTQYF. The whole variable domain, filled in from reference TRBV5-6 and TRBJ2-3, reads DAGVTQSPTHLIKTRGQQVTLRCSPKSGHDTVSWYQQALGQGPQFIFQYYEEEERQRGNFPDRFSGHQFPNYSSELNVNALLLGDSALYLCASSLTTLAGGTDTQYFGPGTRLTVL.

A few counts support this clonotype. The chain has TRBV20-1 and TRBJ2-5, with a weak D call TRBD2 (5 bases). The CDR3 length is 14 residues. The germline gives CDR1 DFQATT, CDR2 SNEGSKA (reference sequence). V lost 3 bases to trimming and J lost 7 bases, with 18 bases between them. The CDR3 region has the DNA TGCAGTGCTAGCATGGTTAGCGCCGCGGGGACCCAGTACTTC. Amino acids: CSASMVSAAGTQYF.